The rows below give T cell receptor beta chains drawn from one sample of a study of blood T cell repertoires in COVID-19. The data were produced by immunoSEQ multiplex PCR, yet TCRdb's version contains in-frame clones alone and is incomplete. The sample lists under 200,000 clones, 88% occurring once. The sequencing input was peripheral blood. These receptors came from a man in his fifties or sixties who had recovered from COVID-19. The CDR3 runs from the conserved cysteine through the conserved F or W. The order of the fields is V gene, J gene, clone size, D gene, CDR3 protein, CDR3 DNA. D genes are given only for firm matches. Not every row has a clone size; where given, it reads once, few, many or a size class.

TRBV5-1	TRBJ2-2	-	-	CASKTGGDTGELFF	TGCGCCAGCAAAACAGGCGGGGACACCGGGGAGCTGTTTTTT
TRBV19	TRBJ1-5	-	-	CASSHISTTNQPQHF	TGTGCCAGTAGTCACATATCCACAACGAATCAGCCCCAGCATTTT
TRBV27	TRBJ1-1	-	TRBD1	CASSLIGGSVTEAFF	TGTGCCAGCAGTTTAATAGGGGGCTCGGTAACTGAAGCTTTCTTT
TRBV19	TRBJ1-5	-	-	CASSDDTVSNQPQHF	TGTGCCAGTAGTGACGACACGGTCAGCAATCAGCCCCAGCATTTT
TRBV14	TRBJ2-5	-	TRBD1	CASSQGDRGLSQETQYF	TGTGCCAGCAGCCAAGGGGACAGGGGGCTTTCCCAAGAGACCCAGTACTTC
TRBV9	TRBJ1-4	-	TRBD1	CASSDRDSIFSTNEKLFF	TGTGCCAGCAGCGACCGGGACAGCATTTTCTCAACTAATGAAAAACTGTTTTTT
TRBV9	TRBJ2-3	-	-	CASSVVGGPGNTQYF	TGTGCCAGCAGCGTAGTAGGGGGACCGGGAAATACGCAGTATTTT
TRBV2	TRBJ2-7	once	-	CASRVSYEQYF	TGTGCCAGCAGGGTTAGCTACGAGCAGTACTTC
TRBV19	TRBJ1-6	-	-	CASSIKALLRPNSPLHF	TGTGCCAGTAGTATAAAAGCCCTCCTCAGGCCCAATTCACCCCTCCACTTT
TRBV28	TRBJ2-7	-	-	CASSFPTGIFSYEQYF	TGTGCCAGCAGCTTCCCTACAGGGATTTTCTCCTACGAGCAGTACTTC
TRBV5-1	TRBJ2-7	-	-	CASSLYGINEQYF	TGCGCCAGCAGCTTGTACGGGATCAACGAGCAGTACTTC
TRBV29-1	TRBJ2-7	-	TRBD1	CSVEIGDRGFYEQYF	TGCAGCGTTGAGATAGGGGACAGGGGTTTCTACGAGCAGTACTTC
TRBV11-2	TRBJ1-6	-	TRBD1	CASSFSQTTGNNSPLHF	TGTGCCAGCAGCTTCTCCCAAACGACAGGGAACAATTCACCCCTCCACTTT
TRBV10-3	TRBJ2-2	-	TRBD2	CAISERGSGGNTGELFF	TGTGCCATCAGTGAGCGCGGTAGCGGGGGTAACACCGGGGAGCTGTTTTTT
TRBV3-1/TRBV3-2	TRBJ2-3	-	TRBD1	CASSQGGQGTDTQYF	TGTGCCAGCAGCCAAGGTGGACAGGGGACAGATACGCAGTATTTT
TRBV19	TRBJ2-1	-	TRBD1	CASSVTWTGGNEQFF	TGTGCCAGTAGCGTGACCTGGACAGGGGGCAATGAGCAGTTCTTC
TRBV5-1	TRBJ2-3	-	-	CASSLRTITDTQYF	TGCGCCAGCAGCTTGAGAACTATCACAGATACGCAGTATTTT
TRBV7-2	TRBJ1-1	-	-	CASSPDLGTNTEAFF	TGTGCCAGCAGCCCTGATCTCGGTACGAACACTGAAGCTTTCTTT
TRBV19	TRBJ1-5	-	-	CASSPPGDRGNQPQHF	TGTGCCAGTAGCCCCCCCGGGGATAGGGGCAATCAGCCCCAGCATTTT
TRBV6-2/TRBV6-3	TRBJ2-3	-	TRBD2	CASSYLGISGPDTQYF	TGTGCCAGCAGTTACCTGGGGATTAGCGGGCCAGATACGCAGTATTTT
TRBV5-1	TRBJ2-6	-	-	CASSLVGAGVSGANVLTF	TGCGCCAGCAGCTTGGTTGGTGCAGGGGTCTCTGGGGCCAACGTCCTGACTTTC
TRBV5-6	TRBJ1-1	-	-	CASSSTYGTEAFF	TGTGCCAGCAGTTCTACCTACGGTACTGAAGCTTTCTTT
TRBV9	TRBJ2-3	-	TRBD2	CASTALASSTDTQYF	TGTGCCAGCACCGCACTAGCGTCTAGCACAGATACGCAGTATTTT
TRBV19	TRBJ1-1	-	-	CASSIQFMNTEAFF	TGTGCCAGTAGTATCCAGTTCATGAACACTGAAGCTTTCTTT
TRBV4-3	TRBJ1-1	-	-	CASSQARNTEAFF	TGCGCCAGCAGCCAAGCCCGGAACACTGAAGCTTTCTTT
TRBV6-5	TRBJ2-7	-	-	CASTQRSPYEQYF	TGTGCCAGCACCCAGCGCTCGCCCTACGAGCAGTACTTC
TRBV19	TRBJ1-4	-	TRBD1	CASSSTGKSNEKLFF	TGTGCCAGTAGTTCGACAGGGAAGTCTAATGAAAAACTGTTTTTT
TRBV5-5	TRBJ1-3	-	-	CASSWAFLGPGNTIYF	TGTGCCAGCAGCTGGGCGTTCTTGGGGCCTGGAAACACCATATATTTT
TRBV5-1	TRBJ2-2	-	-	CASRAGTLNTGELFF	TGCGCCAGCCGAGCCGGGACTTTGAACACCGGGGAGCTGTTTTTT
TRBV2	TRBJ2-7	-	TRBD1	CASSRPLKRDRGFDEQYF	TGTGCCAGCAGCCGCCCACTTAAACGGGACAGGGGGTTCGACGAGCAGTACTTC
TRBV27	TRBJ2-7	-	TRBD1	CASSLRGQGFEQYF	TGTGCCAGCAGTTTAAGAGGACAGGGATTCGAGCAGTACTTC
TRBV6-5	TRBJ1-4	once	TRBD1	CASKTGGASNEKLFF	TGTGCCAGCAAAACAGGGGGCGCATCTAATGAAAAACTGTTTTTT